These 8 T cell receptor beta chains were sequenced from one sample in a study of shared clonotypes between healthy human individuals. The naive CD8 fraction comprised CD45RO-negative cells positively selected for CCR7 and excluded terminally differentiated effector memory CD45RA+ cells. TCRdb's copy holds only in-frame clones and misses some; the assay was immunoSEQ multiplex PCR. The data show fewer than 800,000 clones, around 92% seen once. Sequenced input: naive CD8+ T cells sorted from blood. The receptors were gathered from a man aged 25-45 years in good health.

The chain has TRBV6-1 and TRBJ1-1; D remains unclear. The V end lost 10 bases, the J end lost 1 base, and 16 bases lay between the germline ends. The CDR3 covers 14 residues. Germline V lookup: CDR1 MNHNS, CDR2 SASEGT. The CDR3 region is CATGEKIANTEAFF. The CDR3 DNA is TGTGCCACCGGGGAGAAGATAGCGAACACTGAAGCTTTCTTT.

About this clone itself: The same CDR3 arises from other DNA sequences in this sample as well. This chain's CDR3 is CASSSTAYEQYF. The CDR3 region has the DNA TGTGCCAGCAGCTCAACTGCCTACGAGCAGTACTTC. The chain combines TRBV7-9 with TRBJ2-7; D ambiguous. In germline, CDR1 is SEHNR, CDR2 FQNEAQ (reference sequence). The CDR3 length is 12 residues. Trimming left V 4 bases short and J 2 bases short, with 6 bases between.

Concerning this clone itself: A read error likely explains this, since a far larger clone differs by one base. DNA of the CDR3: TGTGCCAGCAGCTTAGCGGGGGACGAGCAGTACTTC. Its translation is CASSLAGDEQYF. The J gene is TRBJ2-7, the V gene TRBV7-6, with D perhaps TRBD1 or TRBD2 (5 bases each). CDR3 length: 12 residues. V lost 0 bases and J lost 5, with 5 bases in between. Germline CDR1 and CDR2: SGHVS and FNYEAQ.

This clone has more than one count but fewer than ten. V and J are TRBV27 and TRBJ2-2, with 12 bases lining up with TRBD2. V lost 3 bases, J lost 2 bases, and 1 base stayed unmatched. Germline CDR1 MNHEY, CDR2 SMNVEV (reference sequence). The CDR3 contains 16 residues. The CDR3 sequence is CASSLTSGSNTGELFF. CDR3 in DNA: TGTGCCAGCAGTTTGACTAGCGGGAGTAACACCGGGGAGCTGTTTTTT.

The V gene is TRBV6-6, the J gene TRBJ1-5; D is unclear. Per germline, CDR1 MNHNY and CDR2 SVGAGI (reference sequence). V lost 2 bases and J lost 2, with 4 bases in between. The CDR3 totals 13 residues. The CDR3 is CASSYNGNQPQHF. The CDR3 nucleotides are TGTGCCAGCAGTTACAACGGCAATCAGCCCCAGCATTTT.

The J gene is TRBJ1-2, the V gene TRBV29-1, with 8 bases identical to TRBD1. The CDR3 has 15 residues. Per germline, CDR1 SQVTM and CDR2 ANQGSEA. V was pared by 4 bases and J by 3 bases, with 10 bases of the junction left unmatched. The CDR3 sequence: CSVVSDREFHYGYTF. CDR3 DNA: TGCAGCGTTGTCTCGGACAGGGAGTTTCACTATGGCTACACCTTC. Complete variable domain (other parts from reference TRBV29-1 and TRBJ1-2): SAVISQKPSRDICQRGTSLTIQCQVDSQVTMMFWYRQQPGQSLTLIATANQGSEATYESGFVIDKFPISRPNLTFSTLTVSNMSPEDSSIYLCSVVSDREFHYGYTFGSGTRLTVV.

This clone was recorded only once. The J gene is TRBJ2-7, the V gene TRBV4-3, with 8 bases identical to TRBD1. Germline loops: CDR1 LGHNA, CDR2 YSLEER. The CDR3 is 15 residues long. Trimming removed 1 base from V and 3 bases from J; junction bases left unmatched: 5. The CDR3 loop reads CASSQGTGRNYEQYF. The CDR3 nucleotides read TGCGCCAGCAGCCAAGGGACAGGGAGAAACTACGAGCAGTACTTC.

CDR3 coding DNA: TGTGCCAGCAGCCAATTAGCGGGAGGGCCGGATACGCAGTATTTT. The encoded protein is CASSQLAGGPDTQYF. V is TRBV14 and J is TRBJ2-3; 11 bases agree with TRBD2. The length of the CDR3 is 15 residues. Unmatched junction bases numbered 4, after V lost 2 bases and J lost 6 bases. Germline V gene data show CDR1 as SGHDN and CDR2 as FVKESK.